Sequencing of this TCR beta chain was carried out in a study of response to subunit inactivated influenza vaccine. This clonotype has more than one count but fewer than ten. Germline trimming cut 6 bases from V and 0 bases from J; bases unmatched to any gene: 0. The CDR3 consists of 16 residues. The germline CDR1 and CDR2 sequences are DFQATT and SNEGSKA (reference sequence). Using its own MiXCR run on the RT-PCR reads, TCRdb lists one record per CDR3 protein. The table includes hundreds of thousands of distinct CDR3 sequences, 20% to 25% detected once. This clonotype was obtained from a man between 50 and 69 years old who received an inactivated influenza vaccine. This specimen consisted of PBMCs from blood, obtained about 20 months after vaccination. The chain links TRBV20-1 to TRBJ2-6; 15 bases map to TRBD2. The CDR3, as DNA: TGCAGTGCGGGACTAGCGGGGGGCTCTGGGGCCAACGTCCTGACTTTC. Translation: CSAGLAGGSGANVLTF.